A selection of T cell receptor beta chains follows, all from one sample in a study of CD8 T cells in ankylosing spondylitis. MiXCR, run by TCRdb on the 5' RACE reads, gives a single entry per CDR3 protein. Here the sample spans approximately 100,000 distinct CDR3 sequences, almost 8.5% being singletons. Sequencing was performed on blood, either unsorted or a sorted T cell fraction (not recorded which). These receptors originate from a male donor with ankylosing spondylitis or in good health (not recorded which). Both conserved end residues are part of each CDR3. D genes are given only for firm matches. The listing skips clone size in some rows; elsewhere it reads once, few, many or a size class.

d_call	v_call	clone_size	j_call	cdr3_nt	cdr3_aa
NA	TRBV7-6	many	TRBJ2-7	TGTGCCAGCAGCTTAGCGGGGACCTTCGACGAGCAGTACTTC	CASSLAGTFDEQYF
TRBD2	TRBV3-1	few	TRBJ2-1	TGTGCCACCTGCCGGGGGACTAGCGCGGACAATGAGCAGTTCTTC	CATCRGTSADNEQFF
TRBD2	TRBV7-8	few	TRBJ2-3	TGTGCCAGCAGCAGGGGCCGAGCGGGGCCAGATACGCAGTATTTT	CASSRGRAGPDTQYF
NA	TRBV21-1	NA	TRBJ2-6	TGTGCCAGCCCCCGTATTGGGGCCAACGTCCTGACTTTC	CASPRIGANVLTF
NA	TRBV3-1	many	TRBJ2-5	TGTGCCAGCAGCCAAGATGGACAGACCCAGTACTTC	CASSQDGQTQYF
TRBD1	TRBV7-9	many	TRBJ2-1	TGTGCCAGCATTTCCCCACAGGGGGCGCGAGGTGAGCAGTTCTTC	CASISPQGARGEQFF
NA	TRBV18	NA	TRBJ2-2	TGTGCCAGCTCACCAGTTCCGGGAGAAGACACCGGGGAGCTGTTTTTT	CASSPVPGEDTGELFF
TRBD2	TRBV7-8	many	TRBJ2-3	TGTGCCAGCAGCTTAGCGCGGGGGGAGTATGGGACAGATACGCAGTATTTT	CASSLARGEYGTDTQYF
TRBD1	TRBV29-1	many	TRBJ2-3	TGCAGCGTTGGACAGGGGGCTCCCCCAGATACGCAGTATTTT	CSVGQGAPPDTQYF
NA	TRBV10-3	NA	TRBJ2-2	TGTGCCATCAGTGAGCTCAGCGCGAACACCGGGGAGCTGTTTTTT	CAISELSANTGELFF
NA	TRBV3-1	NA	TRBJ1-4	TGTGTCAGCAGCCAGTTTAATGAAAAACTGTTTTTT	CVSSQFNEKLFF
NA	TRBV20-1	many	TRBJ2-1	TGCAGTGCCCAAATTGCCAATGAGCAGTTCTTC	CSAQIANEQFF
NA	TRBV30	many	TRBJ1-5	TGTGCCTGGAGTGTAGGCTCGTTTGAGCCCCAGCATTTT	CAWSVGSFEPQHF
NA	TRBV20-1	many	TRBJ2-3	TGCAGTACTCCCTTGAGAGGAGTACCAGATACGCAGTATTTT	CSTPLRGVPDTQYF
NA	TRBV21-1	many	TRBJ2-1	TGTGCCAGCAGCAGGACGGGACAGACCTACAATGAGCAGTTCTTC	CASSRTGQTYNEQFF
NA	TRBV12-3/TRBV12-4	many	TRBJ2-3	TGTGCCAGCGTATGGGGGGCCACAGATACGCAGTATTTT	CASVWGATDTQYF
TRBD1	TRBV20-1	many	TRBJ1-1	TGCAGTGCTAGGGACAGGGAGGGCACTGAAGCTTTCTTT	CSARDREGTEAFF
NA	TRBV11-2	many	TRBJ2-1	TGTGCCAGCAGCTTAGGGGCAGGAGGCGAGCAGTTCTTC	CASSLGAGGEQFF
NA	TRBV4-2	many	TRBJ1-1	TGTGCCAGCAGCCGAAGTGGAGCGAACACTGAAGCTTTCTTT	CASSRSGANTEAFF
TRBD2	TRBV7-2	many	TRBJ2-1	TGTGCCAGCAGCGCGACTAGCGGGAGTCTGCATGAGCAGTTCTTC	CASSATSGSLHEQFF
NA	TRBV4-2	many	TRBJ2-3	TGTGCCAGCAGCCAAGGTCCAGATACGCAGTATTTT	CASSQGPDTQYF
NA	TRBV6-5	NA	TRBJ2-2	TGTGCCAGCAGTTACGTCGCGGTGAACACCGGGGAGCTGTTTTTT	CASSYVAVNTGELFF
NA	TRBV6-6	many	TRBJ2-2	TGTGCCAGCTCGGAGATGCATACACCGGGCACCGGGGAGCTGTTTTTT	CASSEMHTPGTGELFF
NA	TRBV2	many	TRBJ1-5	TGTGCCAGCAGTGAGGGTTTTGGCAATCAGCCCCAGCATTTT	CASSEGFGNQPQHF
TRBD1	TRBV28	few	TRBJ1-6	TGTGCCAGCAGTGAAACAGGGGATTCACCCCTCCACTTT	CASSETGDSPLHF
NA	TRBV4-3	many	TRBJ2-1	TGCGCCAGCAGCCAAGGGGCTAGCGAACGTTACAATGAGCAGTTCTTC	CASSQGASERYNEQFF
NA	TRBV20-1	many	TRBJ2-5	TGCAGTGCTAGAGTTCCTACACCCGAGACCCAGTACTTC	CSARVPTPETQYF
TRBD1	TRBV20-1	many	TRBJ1-4	TGCAGTGCTAGAGATCGTACAGGGGATCGAAAACTGTTTTTT	CSARDRTGDRKLFF
TRBD2	TRBV5-1	few	TRBJ2-1	TGCGCCAGCAGCTTGGGGTTGGTAGCGGGACGAAATCCCAATGAGCAGTTCTTC	CASSLGLVAGRNPNEQFF
TRBD2	TRBV5-5	many	TRBJ2-3	TGTGCCAGCAGCTTGGAGCGGGAGAGGGCAGATACGCAGTATTTT	CASSLERERADTQYF
NA	TRBV29-1	many	TRBJ2-3	TGCAGCGCCGACCCAGGACCTAGCACAGATACGCAGTATTTT	CSADPGPSTDTQYF
TRBD2	TRBV6-5	NA	TRBJ2-3	TGTGCCAGCAGACCTCTAGCGGGGGCCTTCACAGATACGCAGTATTTT	CASRPLAGAFTDTQYF
NA	TRBV11-2	many	TRBJ2-4	TGTGCCAGCAGCTCCCGCGGACTAGCCAAAAACATTCAGTACTTC	CASSSRGLAKNIQYF
NA	TRBV20-1	many	TRBJ2-5	TGCAGTGCGATACAGGGTGAAGAGACCCAGTACTTC	CSAIQGEETQYF